These 5 T cell receptor beta chains share one sample of origin, sequenced in a study of cytomegalovirus exposure and HLA in healthy donors. Vbeta (60) and Jbeta (13) primers were used in the PCR. Profiled with immunoSEQ multiplex PCR; TCRdb holds only in-frame clones, not every one. In all, the sample yields tens of thousands of clones. Sequenced material: PBMCs. The receptor source for this set is a man aged 45-60 years in good health and CMV-seronegative.

This rearrangement joins TRBV18 to TRBJ2-7; D possibly corresponds to TRBD1 (5 bases). Germline V gene data show CDR1 as KGHSH and CDR2 as LQKENI. V dropped 5 bases and J dropped 1 base, with 9 bases sitting between them. The CDR3 is made up of 13 amino acids. The CDR3 sequence is CASSADSSYEQYF. In DNA, the CDR3 is TGTGCCAGCTCAGCCGACAGTTCCTACGAGCAGTACTTC.

This chain uses TRBV7-9 with TRBJ2-3; D unresolved. The CDR3 sequence is 15 residues long. Germline CDR1 reads SEHNR; CDR2 reads FQNEAQ (reference sequence). V lost 1 base, J lost 6 bases, and 14 bases lay in between. The CDR3 region is CASSLGSTARDTQYF. The DNA of the CDR3 is TGTGCCAGCAGCTTAGGGTCCACCGCTAGGGATACGCAGTATTTT.

CDR3 loop: CASRTERGLYEQYF. DNA for the CDR3: TGTGCCAGCAGAACCGAGAGGGGACTCTACGAGCAGTACTTC. The rearrangement joins TRBV2 to TRBJ2-7; perhaps TRBD2 as D (6 bases). Per germline, CDR1 SNHLY and CDR2 FYNNEI. There are 14 residues in the CDR3. V was trimmed by 6 bases and J by 3 bases, leaving 15 bases between them.

The gene calls are TRBV5-4 and TRBJ2-7, with a possible D match to TRBD1 (6 bases). CDR1 is SGHNT and CDR2 is YYREEE in the germline V gene (reference sequence). Trimming shortened V by 4 bases and J by 1 base, and 12 bases separated the two germline ends. This CDR3 spans 14 amino acids. CDR3 region: CASSQRTASYEQYF. DNA of the CDR3: TGTGCCAGCAGCCAAAGGACAGCTTCCTACGAGCAGTACTTC.

The gene calls are TRBV29-1 and TRBJ1-2; a possible D gene is TRBD1 (5 bases). CDR3 length equals 12 residues. Deletions cut 3 bases from V and 4 bases from J, with 9 bases between. From germline, CDR1 is SQVTM and CDR2 ANQGSEA. CDR3 protein: CSVDAGVYGYTF. The CDR3 nucleotides are TGCAGCGTTGACGCGGGGGTCTATGGCTACACCTTC.